A selection of T cell receptor beta chains follows, all from one sample in a study of blood T cell repertoires in COVID-19. This table comes from immunoSEQ multiplex PCR, and its TCRdb copy is limited to in-frame clones, with some not included. The repertoire has more than 150,000 clones, approximately 88% of them found once; the top ten carry under 3.5%. The sample comprised peripheral blood. The receptors come from a woman aged 60-70 years with acute or convalescent COVID-19. CDR3s include the opening cysteine and the closing phenylalanine or tryptophan. A D gene is named only where the DNA matches it firmly. Some rows have no size entry. The others give once, few or many, or a class for an expanded clone.

v_gene: TRBV10-3
j_gene: TRBJ1-2
abundance: .
d_gene: TRBD1
CDR3aa: CAISETPGQGGDGYTF
CDR3nt: TGTGCCATCAGTGAGACACCGGGACAGGGGGGGGATGGCTACACCTTC

v_gene: TRBV19
j_gene: TRBJ2-7
abundance: .
d_gene: .
CDR3aa: CASKIHLKASYEQYF
CDR3nt: TGTGCCAGTAAAATCCATCTCAAAGCTTCCTACGAGCAGTACTTC

v_gene: TRBV12-3/TRBV12-4
j_gene: TRBJ1-6
abundance: .
d_gene: .
CDR3aa: CASNRGASPLHF
CDR3nt: TGTGCCAGCAATCGGGGGGCTTCACCCCTCCACTTT

v_gene: TRBV28
j_gene: TRBJ1-2
abundance: .
d_gene: .
CDR3aa: CASSPNYGYTF
CDR3nt: TGTGCCAGCAGCCCGAACTATGGCTACACCTTC

v_gene: TRBV6-6
j_gene: TRBJ1-5
abundance: .
d_gene: TRBD1
CDR3aa: CASIATGGGQPQHF
CDR3nt: TGTGCCAGCATCGCAACAGGGGGGGGACAGCCCCAGCATTTT

v_gene: TRBV4-1
j_gene: TRBJ2-7
abundance: many
d_gene: TRBD1
CDR3aa: CASSPNGQGDYEQYF
CDR3nt: TGCGCCAGCAGCCCTAATGGGCAGGGGGACTACGAGCAGTACTTC

v_gene: TRBV6-5
j_gene: TRBJ2-3
abundance: few
d_gene: TRBD2
CDR3aa: CASSTSGTDTQYF
CDR3nt: TGTGCCAGCAGTACTAGCGGCACAGATACGCAGTATTTT

v_gene: TRBV5-5
j_gene: TRBJ2-1
abundance: .
d_gene: .
CDR3aa: CASSLGQGGYNEQFF
CDR3nt: TGTGCCAGCAGCTTGGGCCAGGGCGGCTACAATGAGCAGTTCTTC

v_gene: TRBV11-2
j_gene: TRBJ1-4
abundance: .
d_gene: .
CDR3aa: CASSLANEKLFF
CDR3nt: TGTGCCAGCAGCCTCGCGAATGAAAAACTGTTTTTT

v_gene: TRBV9
j_gene: TRBJ2-5
abundance: .
d_gene: .
CDR3aa: CASSADAVRGRETQYF
CDR3nt: TGTGCCAGCAGCGCTGATGCCGTTAGGGGAAGAGAGACCCAGTACTTC

v_gene: TRBV11-2
j_gene: TRBJ2-7
abundance: .
d_gene: .
CDR3aa: CASSLGGHSYEQYF
CDR3nt: TGTGCCAGCAGCTTAGGGGGGCACTCCTACGAGCAGTACTTC

v_gene: TRBV7-3
j_gene: TRBJ2-1
abundance: .
d_gene: TRBD2
CDR3aa: CASSRDSGGAMNEQFF
CDR3nt: TGTGCCAGCAGCCGGGATAGCGGGGGGGCCATGAATGAGCAGTTCTTC

v_gene: TRBV7-2
j_gene: TRBJ1-6
abundance: .
d_gene: TRBD1
CDR3aa: CASSYGQGENYNSPLHF
CDR3nt: TGTGCCAGCAGTTACGGACAGGGGGAAAACTATAATTCACCCCTCCACTTT

v_gene: TRBV7-3
j_gene: TRBJ2-3
abundance: once
d_gene: .
CDR3aa: CASSSRRGTDTQYF
CDR3nt: TGTGCCAGCAGCTCCCGGAGGGGAACAGATACGCAGTATTTT

v_gene: TRBV7-6
j_gene: TRBJ1-1
abundance: .
d_gene: .
CDR3aa: CASSLSSWDTTEAFF
CDR3nt: TGTGCCAGCAGCTTATCGTCTTGGGACACCACTGAAGCTTTCTTT

v_gene: TRBV19
j_gene: TRBJ1-1
abundance: once
d_gene: TRBD1
CDR3aa: CASSIGGTGFNTEAFF
CDR3nt: TGTGCCAGTAGTATAGGTGGGACAGGGTTTAACACTGAAGCTTTCTTT

v_gene: TRBV11-3
j_gene: TRBJ2-1
abundance: .
d_gene: TRBD2
CDR3aa: CASSPSSGGASGEQFF
CDR3nt: TGTGCCAGCAGCCCATCTAGCGGGGGGGCCTCCGGCGAGCAGTTCTTC

v_gene: TRBV4-1
j_gene: TRBJ1-2
abundance: few
d_gene: .
CDR3aa: CASSQVGPGVNYGYTF
CDR3nt: TGCGCCAGCAGCCAAGTCGGTCCAGGGGTCAACTATGGCTACACCTTC

v_gene: TRBV30
j_gene: TRBJ1-5
abundance: once
d_gene: TRBD1
CDR3aa: CALDRVGQPQHF
CDR3nt: TGTGCCTTGGACAGGGTAGGTCAGCCCCAGCATTTT

v_gene: TRBV4-2
j_gene: TRBJ2-5
abundance: .
d_gene: TRBD2
CDR3aa: CASSQVNRGGPETQYF
CDR3nt: TGTGCCAGCAGCCAAGTGAACCGCGGGGGGCCAGAGACCCAGTACTTC

v_gene: TRBV24-1
j_gene: TRBJ1-5
abundance: .
d_gene: .
CDR3aa: CATSDSSGSFRPQHF
CDR3nt: TGTGCCACCAGTGATTCAAGCGGGTCGTTCAGGCCCCAGCATTTT

v_gene: TRBV5-1
j_gene: TRBJ2-3
abundance: once
d_gene: .
CDR3aa: CASSLAILGTDTQYF
CDR3nt: TGCGCCAGCAGCTTGGCCATTTTAGGCACAGATACGCAGTATTTT

v_gene: TRBV15
j_gene: TRBJ2-1
abundance: .
d_gene: TRBD1
CDR3aa: CATSTRQGAGEQFF
CDR3nt: TGTGCCACCAGCACCCGACAGGGGGCGGGTGAGCAGTTCTTC

v_gene: TRBV19
j_gene: TRBJ2-2
abundance: .
d_gene: .
CDR3aa: CASSLQGSNTGELFF
CDR3nt: TGTGCCAGTAGTTTACAGGGCTCGAACACCGGGGAGCTGTTTTTT

v_gene: TRBV18
j_gene: TRBJ2-1
abundance: .
d_gene: TRBD2
CDR3aa: CASSQIAGGPGLGEQFF
CDR3nt: TGTGCCAGCTCTCAGATAGCGGGGGGGCCCGGTTTGGGAGAGCAGTTCTTC

v_gene: TRBV6-2/TRBV6-3
j_gene: TRBJ1-6
abundance: .
d_gene: TRBD1
CDR3aa: CASSYGGQAMSSPLHF
CDR3nt: TGTGCCAGCAGTTACGGTGGACAGGCCATGAGTTCACCCCTCCACTTT

v_gene: TRBV10-3
j_gene: TRBJ1-2
abundance: .
d_gene: .
CDR3aa: CAIGRESSSGYTF
CDR3nt: TGTGCCATCGGTCGGGAATCCTCCTCTGGCTACACCTTC

v_gene: TRBV5-6
j_gene: TRBJ2-6
abundance: .
d_gene: .
CDR3aa: CASRPQGPGANVLTF
CDR3nt: TGTGCCAGCAGACCACAGGGCCCCGGGGCCAACGTCCTGACTTTC

v_gene: TRBV7-2
j_gene: TRBJ2-3
abundance: .
d_gene: .
CDR3aa: CASSPGLLEDTQYF
CDR3nt: TGTGCCAGCAGCCCGGGACTCCTAGAAGATACGCAGTATTTT

v_gene: TRBV25-1
j_gene: TRBJ1-2
abundance: .
d_gene: TRBD1
CDR3aa: CASSEYPTGTYGYTF
CDR3nt: TGTGCCAGCAGTGAATACCCGACAGGGACCTATGGCTACACCTTC

v_gene: TRBV18
j_gene: TRBJ2-2
abundance: .
d_gene: .
CDR3aa: CASSSAGTSANTGELFF
CDR3nt: TGTGCCAGCTCAAGTGCCGGGACTTCCGCGAACACCGGGGAGCTGTTTTTT

v_gene: TRBV21-1
j_gene: TRBJ2-7
abundance: .
d_gene: .
CDR3aa: CASSKAGRGLSYEQYF
CDR3nt: TGTGCCAGCAGCAAAGCCGGCAGGGGGCTCTCCTACGAGCAGTACTTC

v_gene: TRBV4-1
j_gene: TRBJ1-1
abundance: .
d_gene: TRBD1
CDR3aa: CASSYRTGGVTEAFF
CDR3nt: TGCGCCAGCAGCTACCGGACAGGGGGAGTCACTGAAGCTTTCTTT

v_gene: TRBV5-4
j_gene: TRBJ2-1
abundance: .
d_gene: .
CDR3aa: CASIAGGNSYNEQFF
CDR3nt: TGTGCCAGCATCGCGGGCGGGAACTCCTACAATGAGCAGTTCTTC

v_gene: TRBV30
j_gene: TRBJ1-4
abundance: .
d_gene: .
CDR3aa: CAWSAFNEKLFF
CDR3nt: TGTGCCTGGAGTGCCTTTAATGAAAAACTGTTTTTT

v_gene: TRBV27
j_gene: TRBJ1-5
abundance: once
d_gene: .
CDR3aa: CASSSGYSNQPQHF
CDR3nt: TGTGCCAGCAGTTCCGGTTATAGCAATCAGCCCCAGCATTTT

v_gene: TRBV10-1
j_gene: TRBJ2-3
abundance: .
d_gene: TRBD1
CDR3aa: CASSESGRGDTQYF
CDR3nt: TGCGCCAGCAGTGAGTCGGGCAGGGGGGATACGCAGTATTTT

v_gene: TRBV7-2
j_gene: TRBJ2-1
abundance: .
d_gene: TRBD2
CDR3aa: CANQGLLAGARGGNEQFF
CDR3nt: TGTGCCAACCAGGGGCTACTAGCGGGGGCCCGGGGTGGCAATGAGCAGTTCTTC

v_gene: TRBV5-1
j_gene: TRBJ2-5
abundance: .
d_gene: TRBD2
CDR3aa: CASSLARLAGAEEETQYF
CDR3nt: TGCGCCAGCAGCTTGGCGAGGCTAGCGGGGGCCGAGGAAGAGACCCAGTACTTC

v_gene: TRBV5-5
j_gene: TRBJ2-1
abundance: .
d_gene: TRBD1
CDR3aa: CASSPTGASYNEQFF
CDR3nt: TGTGCCAGCAGCCCCACAGGGGCCTCCTACAATGAGCAGTTCTTC

v_gene: TRBV5-1
j_gene: TRBJ1-1
abundance: .
d_gene: .
CDR3aa: CASSPRKWPVEVEAFF
CDR3nt: TGCGCCAGCAGCCCCCGGAAATGGCCGGTGGAGGTTGAAGCTTTCTTT

v_gene: TRBV3-1/TRBV3-2
j_gene: TRBJ1-5
abundance: once
d_gene: .
CDR3aa: CASSQAGRGNQPQHF
CDR3nt: TGTGCCAGCAGCCAAGCCGGCCGGGGTAATCAGCCCCAGCATTTT

v_gene: TRBV7-2
j_gene: TRBJ1-4
abundance: few
d_gene: TRBD1
CDR3aa: CASSGRNRGATNEKLFF
CDR3nt: TGTGCCAGCAGCGGGCGAAACAGGGGCGCAACTAATGAAAAACTGTTTTTT

v_gene: TRBV7-9
j_gene: TRBJ1-6
abundance: .
d_gene: .
CDR3aa: CASSLDRNRHSPLHF
CDR3nt: TGTGCCAGCAGCTTAGATAGGAACAGGCATTCACCCCTCCACTTT

v_gene: TRBV5-4
j_gene: TRBJ2-3
abundance: .
d_gene: TRBD2
CDR3aa: CASSIGTIFGQAQYF
CDR3nt: TGTGCCAGCAGCATCGGGACTATTTTTGGGCAGGCGCAGTATTTT

v_gene: TRBV7-2
j_gene: TRBJ1-2
abundance: .
d_gene: TRBD1
CDR3aa: CASSRLRDSYGYTF
CDR3nt: TGTGCCAGCAGCCGTTTAAGGGACAGCTATGGCTACACCTTC

v_gene: TRBV9
j_gene: TRBJ1-1
abundance: few
d_gene: .
CDR3aa: CASSVAQSGIAEAFF
CDR3nt: TGTGCCAGCAGCGTAGCACAAAGCGGGATCGCTGAAGCTTTCTTT

v_gene: TRBV7-8
j_gene: TRBJ2-7
abundance: .
d_gene: .
CDR3aa: CASSAGNSYEQYF
CDR3nt: TGTGCCAGCAGCGCCGGGAACTCCTACGAGCAGTACTTC

v_gene: TRBV7-9
j_gene: TRBJ1-1
abundance: .
d_gene: TRBD1
CDR3aa: CASSRADRAATEAFF
CDR3nt: TGTGCCAGCAGCAGGGCGGACAGGGCTGCCACTGAAGCTTTCTTT

v_gene: TRBV5-1
j_gene: TRBJ1-5
abundance: once
d_gene: TRBD1
CDR3aa: CASSLRDRAQPQHF
CDR3nt: TGCGCCAGCAGCTTGAGAGACAGGGCCCAGCCCCAGCATTTT

v_gene: TRBV7-9
j_gene: TRBJ1-3
abundance: .
d_gene: .
CDR3aa: CASSYPHWSSGNTIYF
CDR3nt: TGTGCCAGCAGCTATCCGCATTGGAGCTCTGGAAACACCATATATTTT

v_gene: TRBV7-9
j_gene: TRBJ1-1
abundance: .
d_gene: .
CDR3aa: CASSLGGHPHLF
CDR3nt: TGTGCCAGCAGCTTAGGGGGACACCCGCATCTCTTT

v_gene: TRBV9
j_gene: TRBJ2-1
abundance: .
d_gene: .
CDR3aa: CASSGTGVYNEQFF
CDR3nt: TGTGCCAGCAGCGGAACGGGGGTCTACAATGAGCAGTTCTTC

v_gene: TRBV7-2
j_gene: TRBJ1-2
abundance: few
d_gene: .
CDR3aa: CASSLARRQTYGYTF
CDR3nt: TGTGCCAGCAGTTTAGCCAGACGACAGACCTATGGCTACACCTTC

v_gene: TRBV6-5
j_gene: TRBJ1-1
abundance: .
d_gene: .
CDR3aa: CASSYLQGNTEAFF
CDR3nt: TGTGCCAGCAGTTACCTTCAGGGGAACACTGAAGCTTTCTTT

v_gene: TRBV5-1
j_gene: TRBJ2-2
abundance: .
d_gene: .
CDR3aa: CATSSHPGDTGELFF
CDR3nt: TGCGCCACCAGCTCTCACCCAGGGGACACCGGGGAGCTGTTTTTT

v_gene: TRBV4-2
j_gene: TRBJ1-3
abundance: few
d_gene: .
CDR3aa: CASSQDLSSGNTIYF
CDR3nt: TGTGCCAGCAGCCAAGATCTCAGCTCTGGAAACACCATATATTTT